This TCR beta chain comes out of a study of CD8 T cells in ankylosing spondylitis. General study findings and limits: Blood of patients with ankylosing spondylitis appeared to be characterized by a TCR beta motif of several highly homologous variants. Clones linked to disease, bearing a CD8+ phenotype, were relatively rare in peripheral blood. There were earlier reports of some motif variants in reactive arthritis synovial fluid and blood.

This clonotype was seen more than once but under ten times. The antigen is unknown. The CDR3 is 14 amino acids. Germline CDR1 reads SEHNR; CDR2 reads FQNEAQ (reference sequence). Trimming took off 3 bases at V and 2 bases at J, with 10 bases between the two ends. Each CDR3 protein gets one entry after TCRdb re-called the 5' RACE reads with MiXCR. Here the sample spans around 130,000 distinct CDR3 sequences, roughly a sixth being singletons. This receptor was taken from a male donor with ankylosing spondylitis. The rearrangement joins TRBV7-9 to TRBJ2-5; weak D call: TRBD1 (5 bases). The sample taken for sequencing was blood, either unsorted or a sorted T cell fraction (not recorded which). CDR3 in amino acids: CASSLAGPQETQYF. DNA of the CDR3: TGTGCCAGCAGCTTGGCAGGGCCACAAGAGACCCAGTACTTC.